The 19 T cell receptor beta chains presented below share a single source sample, sequenced in a study of cytomegalovirus exposure and HLA in healthy donors. PCR was performed using 60 Vbeta and 13 Jbeta primers. Sequencing was performed with immunoSEQ multiplex PCR; in TCRdb, only in-frame clones are kept and a portion is missing. The sample includes about 160,000 clones. Sequencing input: PBMCs. The receptors originated from a man under 40 in good health and CMV-seronegative.

The chain is built from TRBV6-4 and TRBJ1-4, with TRBD1 identical over 7 bases. The V and J ends lost 0 bases and 9 bases, in that order; junction bases with no gene match: 7. Germline V lookup: CDR1 MRHNA, CDR2 SNTAGT. The CDR3 length is 15 residues. The chain's CDR3 is CASSDSTGNKQKLFF. The DNA for the CDR3 is TGTGCCAGCAGTGACTCGACAGGGAATAAACAAAAACTGTTTTTT.

The rearrangement joins TRBV7-9 to TRBJ2-3; no firm D call. The CDR3 contains 16 residues. The V end was cut by 1 base, the J end by 0 bases, with 11 bases between. CDR1 is SEHNR and CDR2 is FQNEAQ in the germline V gene (reference sequence). The CDR3 nucleotides are TGTGCCAGCAGCTTAGGGTACAGTCCTAGCACAGATACGCAGTATTTT. Protein product: CASSLGYSPSTDTQYF.

The genes are TRBV19 and TRBJ1-1; TRBD1 might be the D (5 bases). The CDR3 runs 12 residues. CDR1 LNHDA and CDR2 SQIVND come from the germline V gene (reference sequence). The V end lost 5 bases, the J end lost 3 bases, and 7 bases lay between the germline ends. CDR3 sequence (DNA): TGTGCCAGTAGTCCACAGGACACTGAAGCTTTCTTT. This codes for CASSPQDTEAFF.

The rearrangement uses TRBV19 and TRBJ2-5, with TRBD1 identical over 8 bases. V lost 5 bases and J lost 5; bases outside the gene matches: 4. In germline, CDR1 is LNHDA, CDR2 SQIVND (reference sequence). The CDR3 runs to 13 residues. For the CDR3, the DNA is TGTGCCAGTAGTGACAGGGGATGGGAGACCCAGTACTTC. Protein product: CASSDRGWETQYF.

The V call is TRBV18, the J call TRBJ1-1; the D gene is possibly TRBD1 (5 bases). The CDR3 has 14 residues. CDR1 and CDR2 (germline): KGHSH, LQKENI. Trimming stripped 1 base from V and 5 bases from J, with 11 bases between. CDR3 coding DNA: TGTGCCAGCTCACCACGAAGGGGAACAACTGAAGCTTTCTTT. It codes for CASSPRRGTTEAFF.

The chain couples TRBV10-2 to TRBJ1-5; TRBD1 matches 7 bases. The germline V gene has CDR1 WSHSY and CDR2 SAAADI. The V segment lost 3 bases and the J segment 2 bases; nucleotides outside the gene matches: 10. This CDR3 contains 17 residues. CDR3 amino acids: CASSDPGGSTGNQPQHF. The CDR3 DNA is TGCGCCAGCAGTGACCCAGGGGGGTCAACGGGCAATCAGCCCCAGCATTTT.

The gene calls are TRBV7-7 and TRBJ2-3; 11 positions match TRBD1. Germline trimming cut 1 base from V and 4 bases from J; bases unmatched to any gene: 7. This CDR3 contains 17 residues. Germline V gene lookup returns CDR1 SSHAT and CDR2 FNYEAQ (reference sequence). The CDR3 bases are TGTGCCAGCAGCTTAGGGACAGGGGGCCAGTTGGCAGATACGCAGTATTTT. It yields the protein CASSLGTGGQLADTQYF.

CDR3 sequence (DNA): TGCGCCAGCAGCCAGACAGACCGTAATGAAAAACTGTTTTTT. Encoded protein: CASSQTDRNEKLFF. The J gene is TRBJ1-4, the V gene TRBV5-1; D is possibly TRBD1 (5 bases). Germline V gene data show CDR1 as SGHRS and CDR2 as YFSETQ. Trimming cost V 4 bases and J 4 bases, with 11 bases left between them. The CDR3 runs to 14 residues.

CDR3 region: CASSDYPGQDGSGQYF. Written as DNA, the CDR3 is TGTGCCAGCAGCGATTACCCGGGACAGGATGGGTCAGGGCAGTATTTT. This sequence joins TRBV7-6 and TRBJ2-3; 8 bases are shared with TRBD1. The CDR3 length is 16 residues. J was trimmed by 11 bases and V by 5 bases; bases with no gene match: 18. Germline V gives CDR1 SGHVS, CDR2 FNYEAQ. Full variable domain (outside the CDR3, taken from reference TRBV7-6 and TRBJ2-3): GAGVSQSPRYKVTKRGQDVALRCDPISGHVSLYWYRQALGQGPEFLTYFNYEAQQDKSGLPNDRFSAERPEGSISTLTIQRTEQRDSAMYRCASSDYPGQDGSGQYFGPGTRLTVL.

The chain recombines TRBV18 with TRBJ1-1; 7 positions match TRBD1. The CDR3 extends over 14 amino acids. Germline loops: CDR1 KGHSH, CDR2 LQKENI. Trimming removed 5 bases from V and 2 bases from J; junction bases left unmatched: 5. The DNA of the CDR3 is TGTGCCAGCTCAGCGGACAGGTCCAACACTGAAGCTTTCTTT. Translation: CASSADRSNTEAFF.

CDR3 loop: CASSLGSRIEQFF. The CDR3 DNA reads TGTGCCAGCAGCTTAGGGAGCAGAATTGAGCAGTTCTTC. The rearrangement links TRBV11-3 to TRBJ2-1; unclear D gene. V lost 1 base and J 9 bases, leaving 10 bases between the germline ends. This CDR3 is built from 13 residues. Germline V gene sequence: CDR1 SGHNT, CDR2 YENEEA.

The chain joins TRBV27 to TRBJ2-1, with 11 nucleotides matching TRBD2. V shed 5 bases, J shed 8 bases, and the junction held 14 bases outside the gene matches. Germline loops: CDR1 MNHEY, CDR2 SMNVEV (reference sequence). The length of the CDR3 is 17 residues. The CDR3 sequence: CASSIGILAGVEDEQFF. CDR3 bases: TGTGCCAGCAGTATAGGTATACTAGCGGGAGTTGAGGATGAGCAGTTCTTC.

The CDR3 bases are TGTGCCAGCAGTAAACTCACCGGGACAGGGCATGGCTACACCTTC. It is translated as CASSKLTGTGHGYTF. V gene TRBV7-9 combines with J gene TRBJ1-2; 9 nucleotides line up with TRBD1. CDR3 length: 15 amino acids. V trimming: 6 bases; J trimming: 6 bases; junction bases outside the gene matches: 11. Germline V gene sequence: CDR1 SEHNR, CDR2 FQNEAQ (reference sequence).

The chain links TRBV13 to TRBJ2-5; 16 nucleotides agree with TRBD2. Germline V gene data show CDR1 as PRHDT and CDR2 as FYEKMQ (reference sequence). V lost 4 bases and J lost 5; bases outside the gene matches: 7. This CDR3 has 17 residues. CDR3 residues: CASSSLGLAGGEETQYF. CDR3 DNA sequence: TGTGCCAGCAGCTCCCTGGGACTAGCGGGAGGGGAGGAGACCCAGTACTTC.

Worth noting for this clone: This sample also contains other DNA sequences that code for the same CDR3. V is TRBV2 and J is TRBJ1-5; TRBD1 aligns across 7 bases. Germline-derived CDR1 and CDR2 are SNHLY and FYNNEI. The CDR3 is 13 residues long. V dropped 7 bases and J dropped 2; count of bases not matched to a gene: 2. DNA of the CDR3: TGTGCCAGCACAGGACAGGGCAATCAGCCCCAGCATTTT. It codes for CASTGQGNQPQHF.

The genes are TRBV28 and TRBJ1-1, with TRBD1 matching over 7 bases. J gave up 10 bases and V 1 base, and 3 bases lay outside the gene matches. Germline V gives CDR1 MDHEN, CDR2 SYDVKM. The CDR3 length is 12 residues. The CDR3 is CASSLSQGVAFF. DNA for the CDR3: TGTGCCAGCAGTTTATCCCAGGGGGTAGCTTTCTTT.

The chain recombines TRBV10-3 with TRBJ2-1, with TRBD2 matching over 7 bases. CDR3 length: 15 amino acids. V shed 7 bases, J shed 7 bases, and the junction held 13 bases outside the gene matches. Per the germline V gene, CDR1 is ENHRY and CDR2 is SYGVKD. DNA of the CDR3: TGTGCCATCACCAACCGGGACTATGATCGTAATGAGCAGTTCTTC. This encodes CAITNRDYDRNEQFF.

The gene calls are TRBV30 and TRBJ1-1, with 7 bases lining up with TRBD1. The CDR3 loop spans 13 amino acids. The trim removed 5 bases at V and 3 bases at J, leaving 6 bases unmatched. CDR1 GTSNPN and CDR2 SVGIG come from the germline V gene (reference sequence). The CDR3 reads CAWARQGDTEAFF. CDR3 DNA sequence: TGTGCCTGGGCGCGGCAGGGGGACACTGAAGCTTTCTTT.

This sequence joins TRBV11-2 and TRBJ1-4, with D tentatively TRBD1 (6 bases). Germline CDR1 reads SGHAT; CDR2 reads FQNNGV. The CDR3 contains 14 residues. With 4 bases removed from V and 5 bases from J, the gap between germline ends came to 11 bases. This CDR3 is CASSWGRENEKLFF. CDR3 DNA sequence: TGTGCCAGCAGCTGGGGGCGGGAGAATGAAAAACTGTTTTTT.